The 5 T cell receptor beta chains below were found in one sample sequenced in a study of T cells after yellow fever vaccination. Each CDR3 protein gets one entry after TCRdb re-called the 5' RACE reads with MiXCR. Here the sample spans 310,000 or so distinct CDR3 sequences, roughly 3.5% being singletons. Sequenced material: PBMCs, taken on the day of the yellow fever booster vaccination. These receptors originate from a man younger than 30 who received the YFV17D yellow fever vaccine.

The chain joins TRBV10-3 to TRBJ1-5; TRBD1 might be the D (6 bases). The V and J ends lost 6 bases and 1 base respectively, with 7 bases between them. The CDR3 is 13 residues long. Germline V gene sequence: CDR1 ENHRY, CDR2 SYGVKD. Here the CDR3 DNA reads TGTGCCATCAGGCAGGGGAGCAATCAGCCCCAGCATTTT. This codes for CAIRQGSNQPQHF.

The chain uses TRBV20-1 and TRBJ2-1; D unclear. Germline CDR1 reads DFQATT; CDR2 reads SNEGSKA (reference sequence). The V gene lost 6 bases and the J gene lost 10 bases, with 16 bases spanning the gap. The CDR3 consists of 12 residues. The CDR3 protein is CSALKAPVEQFF. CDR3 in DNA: TGCAGTGCCCTAAAGGCCCCCGTCGAGCAGTTCTTC.

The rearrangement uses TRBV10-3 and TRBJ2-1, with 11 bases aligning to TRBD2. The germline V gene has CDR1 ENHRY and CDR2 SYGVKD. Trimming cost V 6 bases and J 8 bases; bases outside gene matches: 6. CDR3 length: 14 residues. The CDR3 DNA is TGTGCCATCAGGGTAGCGGGGGGGCCAGATGAGCAGTTCTTC. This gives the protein CAIRVAGGPDEQFF.

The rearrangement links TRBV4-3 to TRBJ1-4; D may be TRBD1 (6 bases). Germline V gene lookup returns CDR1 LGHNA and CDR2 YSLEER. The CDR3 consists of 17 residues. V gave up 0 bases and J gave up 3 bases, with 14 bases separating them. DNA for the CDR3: TGCGCCAGCAGCCAAGATGGGGGCAGGGTGGCTAATGAAAAACTGTTTTTT. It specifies CASSQDGGRVANEKLFF.

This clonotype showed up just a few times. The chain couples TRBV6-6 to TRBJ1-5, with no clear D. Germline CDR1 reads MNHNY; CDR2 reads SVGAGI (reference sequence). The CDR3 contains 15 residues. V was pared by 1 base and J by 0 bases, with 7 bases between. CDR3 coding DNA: TGTGCCAGCAGTTACTTAAGGTATAGCAATCAGCCCCAGCATTTT. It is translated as CASSYLRYSNQPQHF.